This TCR beta chain was sequenced during a study of metastatic and nonmetastatic thyroid tumors. Each patient went into thyroid surgery without having received any treatment. Via MiXCR, TCRdb re-called the PCR reads. The top ten hold 20% to 25% of the sample, which has 7,500 to 10,000 clones, 35% seen once. Looked up from germline, CDR1 is MDHEN and CDR2 is SYDVKM. The CDR3 has 15 residues. The germline V and J ends were trimmed by 3 bases and 12 bases, with 21 bases remaining between them. Sequenced sample: tumor tissue. The TCR comes from a female donor with papillary thyroid cancer or a benign thyroid nodule (not recorded which). Some clones in this sample may be carry-over from other donors' samples. This rearrangement joins TRBV28 to TRBJ2-1; possibly TRBD1 for D (7 bases). The CDR3 spells CASSLPQGGPTWQFF. As DNA, the CDR3 is TGTGCCAGCAGTTTGCCCCAGGGGGGCCCTACATGGCAGTTCTTC.